This T cell receptor (beta chain) was retrieved from a study of blood T cells in healthy people across ages. Remarks on this clonotype: Its matching antigen is unknown.

Points from the study as a whole: Lack of knowledge of donor CMV status possibly confounded expanded clonotype changes.

For the second PCR, which ran for about 7 to 11 cycles, a sample-barcoded 5' primer and a J-beta primer mix were used. One entry per CDR3 protein results from TCRdb running MiXCR on the 5' RACE reads. The sample lists under 1,100,000 distinct CDR3 sequences, approximately 25% occurring once. The V end lost 0 bases, the J end lost 0 bases, and 16 bases lay between the germline ends. Germline CDR1 and CDR2: SGDLS and YYNGEE. The CDR3 has 18 residues. This sample also appeared in a second study, on T cells of mothers and their children.

Sequenced: blood. The receptor comes from a girl aged 2-10 years in good health. This chain links TRBV9 with TRBJ2-1, with D perhaps TRBD2 (7 bases). The CDR3 nucleotides are TGTGCCAGCAGCGTAGCCGGGGGGCCGATATCCTCCTACAATGAGCAGTTCTTC. Translation: CASSVAGGPISSYNEQFF.